These T cell receptor beta chains were read from a single sample in a study of T cell clonotyping in hematopoietic cell transplantation. Sequencing was performed with immunoSEQ multiplex PCR; in TCRdb, only in-frame clones are kept and a portion is missing. This table has some 35,000 clones, over 85% appearing once. Source: peripheral blood mononuclear cells, taken before stem cell transplant. Every receptor here comes from a man aged 40-55 years with chronic myeloid leukemia. Some clones in this sample may be carry-over from other donors' samples. Each CDR3 is given with its conserved first and last residue. D genes are given only for firm matches. A clone size is listed for some rows: how often the clone was seen (once, few, many), or a class if it is expanded.

TRBV2	14	.	TRBJ2-6	.	TGTGCCAGCAAACGTGTCTCTGGGGCCAACGTCCTGACTTTC	CASKRVSGANVLTF
TRBV5-1	16	TRBD1	TRBJ1-6	.	TGCGCCAGCAGCTTAGGGCAGGGGGCTAGTAATTCACCCCTCCACTTT	CASSLGQGASNSPLHF
TRBV30	17	TRBD1	TRBJ1-4	.	TGTGCCTGGAGACCCGACAGGGGGAGGGGAACTAATGAAAAACTGTTTTTT	CAWRPDRGRGTNEKLFF
TRBV7-9	16	.	TRBJ1-2	.	TGTGCCAGCAGCTTAGTTACGACAGCTCCTAACTATGGCTACACCTTC	CASSLVTTAPNYGYTF
TRBV2	11	.	TRBJ2-5	.	TGTGCCAGCTTGTTGTGGGAGACCCAGTACTTC	CASLLWETQYF
TRBV25-1	13	.	TRBJ1-1	.	TGTGCCAGCAGTGAAGATCTATACACTGAAGCTTTCTTT	CASSEDLYTEAFF
TRBV29-1	12	.	TRBJ1-2	.	TGCAGCGTTGATAAAAGGGGTTATGGCTACACCTTC	CSVDKRGYGYTF
TRBV4-1	13	.	TRBJ1-2	.	TGCGCCAGCAGCCCCCAGGGGCTCTATGGCTACACCTTC	CASSPQGLYGYTF
TRBV19	13	.	TRBJ1-1	.	TGTGCCAGTAGTATGAGGACAGCCACTGAAGCTTTCTTT	CASSMRTATEAFF
TRBV5-4	16	TRBD2	TRBJ2-7	.	TGTGCCAGCAGCTCGGACCCTCTAGCGGGGGCCTACGAGCAGTACTTC	CASSSDPLAGAYEQYF
TRBV4-3	16	TRBD1	TRBJ1-2	.	TGCGCCAGCAGCCAAGAGGTGGCAGGGGGTGCTGGGGGCTACACCTTC	CASSQEVAGGAGGYTF
TRBV2	17	TRBD1	TRBJ2-2	few	TGTGCCAGCAGTGAGCCAGGGGGCATTACGTACACCGGGGAGCTGTTTTTT	CASSEPGGITYTGELFF
TRBV27	14	TRBD1	TRBJ1-1	.	TGTGCCAGCAGTTCATGGGACAGCAACACTGAAGCTTTCTTT	CASSSWDSNTEAFF
TRBV20-1	9	.	TRBJ1-6	.	TGCAGTGATCCCTGGGGCCTCCACTTT	CSDPWGLHF
TRBV6-5	16	.	TRBJ1-4	.	TGTGCCAGCAGTTACTCCGGGGACACCGGGGGCGAAAAACTGTTTTTT	CASSYSGDTGGEKLFF
TRBV7-8	18	.	TRBJ1-6	.	TGTGCCAGCAGCTTAACGTTTGGCGTCGGGGTTATGAATTCACCCCTCCACTTT	CASSLTFGVGVMNSPLHF
TRBV30	17	.	TRBJ1-3	.	TGTGCCTGGGCAGAAGTGGACACCTTTCTCTCTGGAAACACCATATATTTT	CAWAEVDTFLSGNTIYF
TRBV7-2	13	.	TRBJ1-1	once	TGTGCCAGCAGCTCTTCGGGCGGGACTGAAGCTTTCTTT	CASSSSGGTEAFF
TRBV5-1	15	TRBD1	TRBJ2-7	.	TGCGCCAGCAGCTTGGGGGGTACAGGGGCCTACGAGCAGTACTTC	CASSLGGTGAYEQYF
TRBV19	13	.	TRBJ1-1	.	TGTGCCAGTAGACGCCCTCCTAATGCTGAAGCTTTCTTT	CASRRPPNAEAFF
TRBV18	14	.	TRBJ1-5	.	TGTGCCAGCTCCCTGAGACCTAGGGATCAGCCCCAGCATTTT	CASSLRPRDQPQHF
TRBV5-1	14	TRBD1	TRBJ2-1	.	TGCGCCAGCAGCTTGTTGACAGGGATGGCCTTTTGGTTCTTC	CASSLLTGMAFWFF
TRBV19	11	.	TRBJ1-1	.	TGTGCCAGTAGGGCAGACTTGGGAGCTTTCTTT	CASRADLGAFF
TRBV28	13	.	TRBJ1-3	.	TGTGCCAGCAGGTCATATGCTGGAAACACCATATATTTT	CASRSYAGNTIYF
TRBV4-3	15	TRBD2	TRBJ2-7	few	TGCGCCAGCAGCCAAGGCGGGGGGGTTATGTACGAGCAGTACTTC	CASSQGGGVMYEQYF
TRBV5-4	12	.	TRBJ1-1	.	TGTGCCAGCAGGCAGGGGACCACTGAAGCTTTCTTT	CASRQGTTEAFF
TRBV27	15	.	TRBJ1-1	.	TGTGCCAGCAGATTGGACTATCTCATGAACACTGAAGCTTTCTTT	CASRLDYLMNTEAFF
TRBV7-9	16	TRBD2	TRBJ2-1	.	TGTGCCAGCAGCTCCGGACTAGCGGGGCTTTACAATGAGCAGTTCTTC	CASSSGLAGLYNEQFF
TRBV5-4	14	.	TRBJ1-5	.	TGTGCCAGCAGCTTGGACAGGGTTGGTCAGCCCCAGCATTTT	CASSLDRVGQPQHF
TRBV11-3	15	.	TRBJ2-1	.	TGTGCCAGCAGCTTAAGGCAGAACTCCTACAATGAGCAGTTCTTC	CASSLRQNSYNEQFF
TRBV28	16	.	TRBJ1-6	.	TGTGCCAGCAGTTCACGGGTCCTCTTCTATAATTCACCCCTCCACTTT	CASSSRVLFYNSPLHF
TRBV5-1	13	.	TRBJ1-1	.	TGCGCCAGCAGCTTGGGAGGGAACACTGAAGCTTTCTTT	CASSLGGNTEAFF
TRBV19	15	TRBD2	TRBJ2-5	.	TGTGCCACAACACAACCGGGACTAGTCCGTGAGACCCAGTACTTC	CATTQPGLVRETQYF
TRBV19	15	TRBD1	TRBJ1-1	.	TGTGCCAGTCATGCGGTCGGGACAGGGTCTGCTGAAGCTTTCTTT	CASHAVGTGSAEAFF
TRBV6-5	14	TRBD1	TRBJ2-1	.	TGTGCCAGCAGTTACGCGACAGGGAACAATGAGCAGTTCTTC	CASSYATGNNEQFF
TRBV12-1	16	.	TRBJ1-2	once	TGTGCCAGCAGCTTTGTGCAGGGTAAAGCTAACTATGGCTACACCTTC	CASSFVQGKANYGYTF
TRBV11-2	14	.	TRBJ1-2	.	TGTGCCAGCAGCCCCTTCACAGGAGCCTATGGCTACACCTTC	CASSPFTGAYGYTF
TRBV9	15	.	TRBJ2-5	.	TGTGCCAGCAGCGTAGCGGGGGTCCAGGCGGAGACCCAGTACTTC	CASSVAGVQAETQYF
TRBV4-3	16	TRBD2	TRBJ2-7	.	TGCGCCAGCAGCCATTCACTAAGGGGAGGGTACTACGAGCAGTACTTC	CASSHSLRGGYYEQYF
TRBV28	12	.	TRBJ1-1	.	TGTGCCAGCATTACCGCAGGGACTGAAGCTTTCTTT	CASITAGTEAFF
TRBV6-5	13	.	TRBJ2-1	.	TGTGCCAGCAGTTACGGGGATTACAATGAGCAGTTCTTC	CASSYGDYNEQFF
TRBV7-2	12	.	TRBJ1-1	.	TGTGCCAGCAGCTTAGCCGGGATCCAAGCTTTCTTT	CASSLAGIQAFF
TRBV6-1	14	.	TRBJ1-4	.	TGTGCCAGCAGTGAAGCGGGACGCTCTGAAAAACTGTTTTTT	CASSEAGRSEKLFF
TRBV30	14	.	TRBJ1-1	once	TGTGCCTGGAGCCCCGAAAGCTGGAACACTGAAGCTTTCTTT	CAWSPESWNTEAFF
TRBV4-3	18	TRBD1	TRBJ2-2	.	TGCGCCAGCAGCCACGGTTTTGTTGGACAGGGGAACACCGGGGAGCTGTTTTTT	CASSHGFVGQGNTGELFF
TRBV4-2	13	.	TRBJ1-1	.	TGTGCCAGCAGCCAAGTACCGGGGAGTGAAGCTTTCTTT	CASSQVPGSEAFF
TRBV11-3	12	.	TRBJ1-1	.	TGTGCCAGCAGCTTAAGGAACACTGAAGCTTTCTTT	CASSLRNTEAFF
TRBV5-1	16	TRBD2	TRBJ2-5	.	TGCGCCAGCAGCTTGTCGACGAGTGGGGGGGGAGAGACCCAGTACTTC	CASSLSTSGGGETQYF
TRBV28	14	.	TRBJ1-5	.	TGTGCCAGCAGTCCAGACAGTTTCAATCAGCCCCAGCATTTT	CASSPDSFNQPQHF
TRBV7-9	12	.	TRBJ1-6	.	TGTGCCAGCAGCCAGATAACTTCACCCCTCCACTTT	CASSQITSPLHF